This TCR beta chain was captured by sequencing in a study of shared clonotypes between healthy human individuals. General study findings and limits: In several donors, about 5% of naive CD4 clonotypes appeared in common. There were few donors, and this limited the genetic and exposure-history diversity represented. Among the subsets, naive ones generally showed larger estimated richness than memory ones.

Worth noting for this clone: The antigen is undetermined.

Profiling relied on immunoSEQ multiplex PCR, and the TCRdb table lists in-frame clones only, not all of them. The data contain a few million clones, 85% to 95% of them singletons. V dropped 4 bases and J dropped 3; count of bases not matched to a gene: 17. CDR1 and CDR2 from the germline V gene are SGHRS and YFSETQ. CDR3 length: 19 residues. The TCR was taken from a young man in good health. Some clones in this sample may be carry-over from other donors' samples. Sequencing was performed on naive CD4+ T cells from PBMCs. Described subset: CD45RA+ positively selected. This chain connects TRBV5-1 to TRBJ1-3, with TRBD1 matching 9 bases. This CDR3 is CASSGGQGFATLGGNTIYF. The CDR3 DNA follows: TGCGCCAGCAGCGGAGGACAGGGGTTTGCAACTCTCGGTGGAAACACCATATATTTT. The full variable domain, rest sourced from reference TRBV5-1 and TRBJ1-3, is KAGVTQTPRYLIKTRGQQVTLSCSPISGHRSVSWYQQTPGQGLQFLFEYFSETQRNKGNFPGRFSGRQFSNSRSEMNVSTLELGDSALYLCASSGGQGFATLGGNTIYFGEGSWLTVV.